This is a list of T cell receptor beta chains from one sample in a study of shared clonotypes between healthy human individuals. Method: immunoSEQ multiplex PCR; TCRdb's copy keeps in-frame clones and lacks some. Of about 2 million clones in the sample, 90% to 95% were seen once. The sample comprised naive CD4+ T cells sorted from blood. The receptors shown here come from a man younger than 35 in good health. CDR3s include the opening cysteine and the closing phenylalanine or tryptophan. The D gene is left open where the match is weak. Clone size is stated in some rows and not others, as once, few, many or a class when expanded.

J gene,D gene,CDR3 length,clone size,V gene,CDR3 protein,CDR3 DNA
TRBJ2-5,TRBD2,14,once,TRBV28,CASSLRGGSETQYF,TGTGCCAGCAGCTTACGCGGGGGGAGCGAGACCCAGTACTTC
TRBJ2-1,.,11,.,TRBV5-1,CASSSHNEQFF,TGCGCCAGCAGCTCCCACAATGAGCAGTTCTTC
TRBJ2-7,.,12,.,TRBV2,CASSERSYEQYF,TGTGCCAGCAGTGAAAGGAGTTACGAGCAGTACTTC
TRBJ1-2,.,13,.,TRBV19,CASSMTQGRRYTF,TGTGCCAGTAGTATGACACAGGGCAGACGCTACACCTTC
TRBJ2-1,TRBD2,18,once,TRBV2,CASRGGTSGRVSYNEQFF,TGTGCCAGCAGGGGCGGGACTAGCGGGAGGGTGTCCTACAATGAGCAGTTCTTC
TRBJ1-4,.,16,few,TRBV9,CASSGGGALTNEKLFF,TGTGCCAGCAGCGGCGGAGGAGCCTTAACTAATGAAAAACTGTTTTTT
TRBJ1-1,TRBD1,14,.,TRBV29-1,CSVEGQGSNTEAFF,TGCAGCGTTGAGGGACAGGGGTCGAACACTGAAGCTTTCTTT
TRBJ2-7,TRBD1,14,.,TRBV30,CAWSRGTGDYEQYF,TGTGCCTGGAGCCGCGGGACAGGGGATTACGAGCAGTACTTC
TRBJ2-3,TRBD1,16,.,TRBV29-1,CSVRRVGQGFADTQYF,TGCAGCGTTAGAAGGGTGGGACAGGGCTTCGCAGATACGCAGTATTTT
TRBJ2-7,.,15,.,TRBV18,CASSPRQETFYEQYF,TGTGCCAGCTCACCCCGACAGGAGACTTTCTACGAGCAGTACTTC
TRBJ1-1,.,14,.,TRBV4-1,CASSQEARPLEAFF,TGCGCCAGCAGCCAAGAGGCCAGGCCGCTTGAAGCTTTCTTT
TRBJ2-5,.,13,.,TRBV2,CANLYRVGETQYF,TGTGCCAACCTGTACAGGGTCGGGGAGACCCAGTACTTC
TRBJ1-1,TRBD1,15,.,TRBV28,CASSPTSTGGTEAFF,TGTGCCAGCAGTCCCACTTCAACAGGGGGCACTGAAGCTTTCTTT
TRBJ1-1,.,13,.,TRBV29-1,CTVRRDLNTEAFF,TGTACGGTCAGGAGAGACTTGAACACTGAAGCTTTCTTT
TRBJ2-7,TRBD1,14,.,TRBV11-3,CASSSDRIPYEQYF,TGTGCCAGCAGCTCGGACAGGATACCCTACGAGCAGTACTTC
TRBJ1-5,.,12,.,TRBV6-6,CASSYGTQPQHF,TGTGCCAGCAGTTACGGCACCCAGCCCCAGCATTTT
TRBJ1-6,.,18,.,TRBV5-1,CASSPETRQSSYNSPLHF,TGCGCCAGCAGCCCCGAGACGCGACAGAGCTCCTATAATTCACCCCTCCACTTT
TRBJ1-4,.,13,.,TRBV27,CASSSRDGEKLFF,TGTGCCAGCTCCAGCAGGGATGGGGAAAAACTGTTTTTT
TRBJ2-3,.,15,.,TRBV15,CATSRGLAFSDTQYF,TGTGCCACCAGCAGAGGGCTAGCGTTTTCAGATACGCAGTATTTT
TRBJ1-2,.,13,.,TRBV6-1,CASSVDRGFGYTF,TGTGCCAGCAGTGTTGATAGGGGATTCGGCTACACCTTC
TRBJ2-3,.,11,.,TRBV6-5,CASTSAATQYF,TGTGCCAGCACCTCGGCGGCTACGCAGTATTTT
TRBJ1-6,.,16,.,TRBV5-1,CASSSDSSSYNSPLHF,TGCGCCAGCAGCAGCGACAGTAGCTCCTATAATTCACCCCTCCACTTT
TRBJ1-2,.,14,.,TRBV5-1,CASSQSLFSGGYTF,TGCGCCAGCAGCCAGTCCCTATTCTCGGGGGGCTACACCTTC
TRBJ1-2,.,15,.,TRBV19,CASSLSGQGPYGYTF,TGTGCCAGTAGCCTAAGCGGGCAGGGGCCCTATGGCTACACCTTC
TRBJ2-5,.,17,.,TRBV11-2,CASSLRLGEPVQETQYF,TGTGCCAGCAGCTTAAGACTGGGAGAACCCGTACAAGAGACCCAGTACTTC
TRBJ1-5,TRBD1,14,few,TRBV5-1,CASSATGGLQPQHF,TGCGCCAGCAGCGCCACAGGGGGCCTTCAGCCCCAGCATTTT
TRBJ1-5,.,17,.,TRBV5-6,CASSLQHQGYGNQPQHF,TGTGCCAGCAGCTTGCAACATCAGGGTTACGGCAATCAGCCCCAGCATTTT
TRBJ1-6,.,13,.,TRBV30,CAWRGVGPSPLHF,TGTGCCTGGAGGGGGGTGGGTCCCTCACCCCTCCACTTT
TRBJ1-1,.,13,.,TRBV27,CASRGGGDPEAFF,TGTGCCAGCAGGGGAGGGGGGGATCCTGAAGCTTTCTTT
TRBJ1-2,TRBD1,15,.,TRBV5-4,CASSPPGQVYYGYTF,TGTGCCAGCAGCCCCCCGGGACAGGTATACTATGGCTACACCTTC
TRBJ2-3,.,13,once,TRBV19,CASSMGKGDTQYF,TGTGCCAGTAGTATGGGCAAAGGAGATACGCAGTATTTT
TRBJ2-5,.,13,.,TRBV2,CASNVVAQETQYF,TGTGCCAGCAATGTAGTCGCCCAAGAGACCCAGTACTTC
TRBJ1-1,.,13,.,TRBV19,CASSIDLGFEAFF,TGTGCCAGTAGTATAGATCTCGGATTCGAAGCTTTCTTT
TRBJ1-5,TRBD1,15,.,TRBV2,CASSDRGLGNQPQHF,TGTGCCAGCAGTGACAGGGGGCTGGGCAATCAGCCCCAGCATTTT
TRBJ1-1,.,15,.,TRBV15,CATSRVAGVNTEAFF,TGTGCCACCAGCAGAGTGGCAGGAGTGAACACTGAAGCTTTCTTT
TRBJ1-5,.,20,once,TRBV10-3,CAISGGGEQGGSYSNQPQHF,TGTGCCATCAGCGGAGGAGGGGAACAGGGTGGGTCCTATAGCAATCAGCCCCAGCATTTT
TRBJ2-4,.,15,.,TRBV2,CASSARELAKNIQYF,TGTGCCAGCAGTGCCAGGGAACTGGCCAAAAACATTCAGTACTTC
TRBJ2-7,.,15,.,TRBV5-1,CASSLDGTPLYEQYF,TGCGCCAGCAGCTTGGACGGGACTCCCTTGTACGAGCAGTACTTC
TRBJ2-5,TRBD2,13,.,TRBV7-2,CASSPGTSADEYF,TGTGCCAGCAGTCCTGGGACTAGCGCCGATGAGTACTTC
TRBJ1-6,.,13,.,TRBV5-1,CASSLDVDSPLHF,TGCGCCAGCAGCTTGGACGTGGATTCACCCCTCCACTTT
TRBJ1-5,.,15,many,TRBV7-9,CASSLGDFSNQPQHF,TGTGCCAGCAGCTTAGGGGACTTTAGCAATCAGCCCCAGCATTTT
TRBJ1-2,.,15,.,TRBV9,CASSVFTDENYGYTF,TGTGCCAGCAGCGTTTTTACTGACGAGAACTATGGCTACACCTTC
TRBJ2-2,.,14,.,TRBV7-2,CASSFGGTPGELFF,TGTGCCAGCAGCTTTGGGGGAACCCCCGGGGAGCTGTTTTTT
TRBJ2-3,.,12,.,TRBV5-1,CASSQSTDTQYF,TGCGCCAGCAGCCAGAGCACAGATACGCAGTATTTT
TRBJ1-1,.,13,.,TRBV7-9,CASSFSGSTEAFF,TGTGCCAGCAGCTTCTCAGGGAGCACTGAAGCTTTCTTT
TRBJ2-2,.,15,.,TRBV5-1,CASSKADANTGELFF,TGCGCCAGCAGTAAGGCGGATGCGAACACCGGGGAGCTGTTTTTT
TRBJ1-5,.,17,.,TRBV30,CAWSIGGLRFSNQPQHF,TGTGCCTGGAGTATTGGGGGGCTTCGTTTTAGCAATCAGCCCCAGCATTTT
TRBJ1-2,.,14,.,TRBV19,CASSSGTGGYGYTF,TGTGCCAGTAGTTCCGGGACCGGAGGCTATGGCTACACCTTC
TRBJ1-5,.,14,.,TRBV28,CASSSMGSNQPQHF,TGTGCCAGCAGTTCAATGGGGAGCAATCAGCCCCAGCATTTT
TRBJ2-3,TRBD2,15,once,TRBV30,CAWSRTSGVTDTQYF,TGTGCCTGGAGTAGGACTAGCGGGGTCACAGATACGCAGTATTTT
TRBJ2-5,.,12,.,TRBV5-1,CASSRTEETQYF,TGCGCCAGCAGCCGGACAGAAGAGACCCAGTACTTC